This T cell receptor beta chain was documented in a study of T-cell reconstitution after alpha-beta-depleted transplantation in children. The study, taken as a whole, reports: Diversity of TCRbeta at day 60 was high in some patients, arising from surviving recipient T cells and thymic progenitors. It was reported that alpha-beta T cells came from several hundred expanded graft clones (about two months after transplant). T cells produced anew were the main source of T-cell counts and diversity one year after transplant.

Comments on this clonotype: Its antigen is currently unknown.

For TCRbeta, the library was prepared with unique molecular identifiers. One entry per CDR3 protein, called by TCRdb with MiXCR from the PCR reads. The sample includes 250,000 to 400,000 distinct CDR3 sequences, around 25% of them seen just once. The V gene lost 1 base and the J gene lost 0 bases, with 10 bases spanning the gap. The CDR3 has 15 residues. Germline loops: CDR1 SGHKS, CDR2 YYEKEE (reference sequence). The TCR sequence derives from a male patient younger than 18 who had a stem cell transplant for acute lymphoblastic leukemia, so the T cells may come from the graft donor. The genes are TRBV5-5 and TRBJ2-5; D gene ambiguous. The material sequenced was PBMCs, mostly from graft donor cells, taken 180 days after TCRalphabeta/CD19-depleted stem cell transplant. DNA for the CDR3: TGTGCCAGCAGCTTGCATCGGATGTACCAAGAGACCCAGTACTTC. This sequence encodes CASSLHRMYQETQYF.